Listed here is a single T cell receptor beta chain. At one of its ends the junction is not consistent with the germline gene, which may arise from a read error. This entry belongs to a study of CD8+CD57+ T cells in acquired aplastic anemia. TCR beta VDJ combinations and CDR3 sequences were profiled from genomic DNA. TCRdb passed the reads through MiXCR, listing each CDR3 protein once. There are approximately 380,000 distinct CDR3 sequences in the sample; around 68% occur only once, and 3.5% to 4.5% lies in the top ten. Per germline, CDR1 SGDLS and CDR2 YYNGEE. This CDR3 has 17 residues. The rearrangement joins TRBV9 to TRBJ2-1, with TRBD1 matching 8 bases. The TCR was taken from a human donor in good health, serving as a control. The sample comprised sorted CD4+, CD8+, or CD8+CD57+ T cells (not recorded which) from PBMCs. CDR3 sequence (DNA): TGTGCCATCAGCGTGGGGACAGGTGATGCCTCCTTCAATGAGCAGTTCTTC. Amino acids: CAISVGTGDASFNEQFF.